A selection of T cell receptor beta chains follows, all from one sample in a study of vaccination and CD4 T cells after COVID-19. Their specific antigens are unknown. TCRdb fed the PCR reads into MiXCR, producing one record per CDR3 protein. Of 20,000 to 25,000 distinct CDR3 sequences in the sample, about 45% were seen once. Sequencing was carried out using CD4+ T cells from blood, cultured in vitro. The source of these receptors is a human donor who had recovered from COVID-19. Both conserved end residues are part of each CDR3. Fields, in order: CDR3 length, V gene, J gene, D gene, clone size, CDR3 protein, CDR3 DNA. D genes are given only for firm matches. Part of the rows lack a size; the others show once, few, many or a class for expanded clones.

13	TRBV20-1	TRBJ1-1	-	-	CSALQGIGTEAFF	TGCAGTGCTCTCCAGGGGATTGGGACTGAAGCTTTCTTT
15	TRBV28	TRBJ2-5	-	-	CASSSLAAGGETQYF	TGTGCCAGCAGTTCCCTAGCCGCCGGCGGGGAGACCCAGTACTTC
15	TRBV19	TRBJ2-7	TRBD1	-	CASSASRQGTGEQYF	TGTGCCAGTAGTGCCTCCCGACAGGGTACCGGCGAGCAGTACTTC
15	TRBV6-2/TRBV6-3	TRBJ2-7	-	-	CASSYSLRSSYEQYF	TGTGCCAGCAGTTACTCCCTGAGAAGCTCCTACGAGCAGTACTTC
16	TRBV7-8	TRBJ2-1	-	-	CASSLRALAQYNEQFF	TGTGCCAGCAGCTTAAGGGCACTAGCCCAATACAATGAGCAGTTCTTC
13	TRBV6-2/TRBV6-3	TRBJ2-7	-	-	CASSQDSVYEQYF	TGTGCCAGCAGCCAGGACAGCGTATACGAGCAGTACTTC
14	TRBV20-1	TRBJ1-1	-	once	CSARDLAMNTEAFF	TGCAGTGCTAGAGATCTCGCCATGAACACTGAAGCTTTCTTT
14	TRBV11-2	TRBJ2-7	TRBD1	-	CASSVGQGKYEQYF	TGTGCCAGCAGCGTAGGACAGGGGAAGTACGAGCAGTACTTC
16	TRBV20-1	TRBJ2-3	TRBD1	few	CSARDLDRGGPDTQYF	TGCAGTGCTAGAGACCTGGACAGGGGCGGGCCAGATACGCAGTATTTT
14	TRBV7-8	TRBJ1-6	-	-	CASSLSVVLPPLHF	TGTGCCAGCAGCTTATCAGTGGTTCTCCCACCCCTCCACTTT
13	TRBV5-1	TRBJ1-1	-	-	CASSLAGSGKAFF	TGCGCCAGCAGCTTGGCTGGCAGCGGGAAAGCTTTCTTT
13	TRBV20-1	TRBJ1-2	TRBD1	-	CSARGPTGVGYTF	TGCAGTGCTAGAGGTCCCACAGGGGTTGGCTACACCTTC
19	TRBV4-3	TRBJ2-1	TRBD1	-	CASSQEPPQGIGSYNEQFF	TGCGCCAGCAGCCAAGAACCCCCACAGGGGATCGGCTCCTACAATGAGCAGTTCTTC